The 32 T cell receptor beta chains presented below share a single source sample, sequenced in a study of T-cell reconstitution after alpha-beta-depleted transplantation in children. This sample's TCRbeta library carried unique molecular identifier barcodes. MiXCR, run by TCRdb on the PCR reads, gives a single entry per CDR3 protein. The sample lists over 200,000 distinct CDR3 sequences, around 9.9% occurring once. The sample consisted of PBMCs, taken before TCRalphabeta/CD19-depleted stem cell transplant. The receptors here all came from a child under two years old with acute myeloid leukemia, due to receive a stem cell transplant.

This clonotype occurred many times. The chain carries TRBV4-2 and TRBJ2-5; 10 nucleotides agree with TRBD1. Germline CDR1 and CDR2: LGHNA and YNFKEQ. The ends lost 1 base at V and 2 bases at J; junction bases unmatched: 1. The CDR3 runs 15 residues. CDR3 in DNA: TGTGCCAGCAGCCAAGGGACAGGGGGACAAGAGACCCAGTACTTC. Translating it yields CASSQGTGGQETQYF.

This sequence joins TRBV5-6 and TRBJ2-6; D is ambiguous. The germline V gene has CDR1 SGHDT and CDR2 YYEEEE. The CDR3 has 13 amino acids. Trimming cost V 7 bases and J 5 bases, with 10 bases left between them. CDR3 protein: CASGWGRANVLTF. The CDR3, as DNA: TGTGCCAGCGGATGGGGTCGGGCCAACGTCCTGACTTTC.

This clonotype was found many times. The chain joins TRBV10-3 to TRBJ1-5; tentative D call: TRBD1 (5 bases). In germline, CDR1 is ENHRY, CDR2 SYGVKD. The V gene lost 4 bases and the J gene lost 3 bases, with 7 bases spanning the gap. The CDR3 has 13 amino acids. The CDR3 sequence: CAISVTANQPQHF. For the CDR3, the DNA is TGTGCCATCAGTGTGACAGCCAATCAGCCCCAGCATTTT.

This chain connects TRBV29-1 to TRBJ1-2; the match to TRBD1 covers 9 bases. The CDR3 length is 13 residues. In germline, CDR1 is SQVTM, CDR2 ANQGSEA. The V and J ends lost 4 bases and 6 bases, in that order; junction bases with no gene match: 6. DNA of the CDR3: TGCAGCGTTGGCGGGACAGGGTGGGATGGCTACACCTTC. The encoded protein is CSVGGTGWDGYTF.

The chain combines TRBV7-2 with TRBJ2-3, with 11 bases lining up with TRBD2. The CDR3 sequence is 16 residues long. V shed 5 bases, J shed 4 bases, and the junction held 8 bases outside the gene matches. CDR1 and CDR2 from the germline V gene are SGHTA and FQGNSA. The CDR3 region is CASSISGRERADTQYF. The CDR3 DNA sequence: TGTGCCAGCAGCATTAGCGGGAGGGAGCGGGCAGATACGCAGTATTTT.

This clonotype came up many times. This rearrangement joins TRBV7-9 to TRBJ2-7; 13 bases fit TRBD2. Germline V gene data show CDR1 as SEHNR and CDR2 as FQNEAQ (reference sequence). Unmatched junction bases numbered 5, after V lost 1 base and J lost 2 bases. The CDR3 is made up of 17 amino acids. CDR3 sequence (DNA): TGTGCCAGCAGCTTAGTGGGGACTAGCGGGATACCCTACGAGCAGTACTTC. Translating gives CASSLVGTSGIPYEQYF.

This clonotype was counted many times. The chain recombines TRBV7-2 with TRBJ1-5; D gene uncertain. The V gene's germline CDR1 is SGHTA and CDR2 FQGNSA. The CDR3 runs 15 residues. V shed 5 bases and J shed 3 bases, with 14 bases lying between them. As DNA, the CDR3 is TGTGCCAGCAGCGGGTGGGTTGGTAACAATCAGCCCCAGCATTTT. Translating it yields CASSGWVGNNQPQHF.

This clonotype was counted many times. V usage is TRBV10-3 and J usage is TRBJ2-6, with TRBD2 matching over 7 bases. CDR1 is ENHRY, CDR2 SYGVKD, per germline. After removal of 11 bases from V and 0 bases from J, the junction contained 7 bases not matched to a gene. The CDR3 sequence is 15 residues long. The CDR3 DNA reads as TGTGCCGTTCTAGCGGCAGACTCTGGGGCCAACGTCCTGACTTTC. Its translation: CAVLAADSGANVLTF.

The chain recombines TRBV7-9 with TRBJ2-2; TRBD1 agrees at 9 bases. There are 16 residues in the CDR3. Germline CDR1 SEHNR, CDR2 FQNEAQ (reference sequence). The V segment lost 4 bases and the J segment 1 base; nucleotides outside the gene matches: 4. CDR3 loop: CASSSRGQGNTGELFF. CDR3 in DNA: TGTGCCAGCAGCTCCAGGGGACAGGGGAACACCGGGGAGCTGTTTTTT.

This clonotype was recorded many times. V gene TRBV5-1 combines with J gene TRBJ2-3; TRBD2 is a possible D gene (5 bases). CDR3 length: 15 amino acids. The germline gives CDR1 SGHRS, CDR2 YFSETQ. Trimming cost V 5 bases and J 3 bases, with 16 bases left between them. The CDR3 bases are TGCGCCAGCAGTCAGAGGGATGGGGTGACAGATACGCAGTATTTT. It specifies CASSQRDGVTDTQYF.

In its sample, this clonotype was seen many times. The chain links TRBV29-1 to TRBJ1-4; 7 nucleotides align to TRBD1. V lost 0 bases and J lost 4; bases outside the gene matches: 5. Germline CDR1 is SQVTM and CDR2 is ANQGSEA. This CDR3 spans 15 amino acids. The CDR3 sequence is CSVEEAGQNNEKLFF. The CDR3 coding sequence is TGCAGCGTTGAAGAGGCGGGACAGAATAATGAAAAACTGTTTTTT.

To note about this clonotype: A much larger clone sits a single nucleotide away, making a read error possible. The V and J genes are TRBV20-1 and TRBJ2-4; D may be TRBD2 (6 bases). Germline-derived CDR1 and CDR2 are DFQATT and SNEGSKA (reference sequence). This CDR3 has 12 residues. This CDR3 reads CSARVGEEPAVF. The CDR3 DNA sequence: TGCAGTGCTAGGGTCGGGGAGGAACCCGCAGTGTTC.

This clonotype was seen many times. The chain has TRBV6-2 or TRBV6-3 and TRBJ1-5, with D tentatively TRBD1 (6 bases). The V gene's germline CDR1 is MNHEY and CDR2 SVGEGT. CDR3 length equals 16 residues. V was pared by 3 bases and J by 2 bases, with 14 bases between. CDR3 sequence: CASSYKGRQGNQPQHF. In DNA form, the CDR3 reads TGTGCCAGCAGTTATAAGGGTCGACAGGGCAATCAGCCCCAGCATTTT.

This chain uses TRBV30 with TRBJ2-1, with TRBD2 matching over 11 bases. The V gene's germline CDR1 is GTSNPN and CDR2 SVGIG (reference sequence). This CDR3 spans 16 amino acids. The V and J ends lost 3 bases and 7 bases, in that order; junction bases with no gene match: 11. The CDR3 DNA is TGTGCCTGGAGGGTGCTACTAGCGGGAGTGTTGAATGAGCAGTTCTTC. Protein: CAWRVLLAGVLNEQFF.

This clonotype was found many times. This chain joins TRBV2 and TRBJ1-1; D unclear. The germline V gene encodes CDR1 SNHLY and CDR2 FYNNEI. CDR3 length equals 11 residues. The CDR3 here is CVKTSNTEAFF. The CDR3, as DNA: TGTGTAAAGACATCGAACACTGAAGCTTTCTTT.

This CDR3 is CASSRSLVAYEQYF. The CDR3 DNA sequence: TGTGCCAGCAGCCGATCCTTAGTCGCCTACGAGCAGTACTTC. J is TRBJ2-7 and V is TRBV7-9; D not resolved. Trimming took off 5 bases at V and 2 bases at J, with 13 bases between the two ends. CDR1 is SEHNR and CDR2 is FQNEAQ in the germline V gene (reference sequence). The CDR3 is made up of 14 amino acids. Full variable domain (outside the CDR3, taken from reference TRBV7-9 and TRBJ2-7): DTGVSQNPRHKITKRGQNVTFRCDPISEHNRLYWYRQTLGQGPEFLTYFQNEAQLEKSRLLSDRFSAERPKGSFSTLEIQRTEQGDSAMYLCASSRSLVAYEQYFGPGTRLTVT.

This rearrangement joins TRBV6-2 or TRBV6-3 to TRBJ2-3; 13 nucleotides match TRBD2. Trimming cost V 6 bases and J 9 bases; bases outside gene matches: 12. This CDR3 comprises 16 residues. Germline V gives CDR1 MNHEY, CDR2 SVGEGT. The CDR3 region has the DNA TGTGCCAGCAGCTCGACTAGCGGGGGGTCCACAGGGACGCAGTATTTT. This gives the protein CASSSTSGGSTGTQYF.

In its sample, this clonotype was seen many times. The gene calls are TRBV20-1 and TRBJ2-1; D not certain. Trimming left V 4 bases short and J 3 bases short, with 1 base between. Germline loops: CDR1 DFQATT, CDR2 SNEGSKA (reference sequence). This CDR3 has 10 residues. CDR3: CSANYNEQFF. CDR3 nucleotide sequence: TGCAGTGCTAACTACAATGAGCAGTTCTTC.

In this sample, this clonotype turned up many times. The V and J genes are TRBV4-1 and TRBJ1-5; unclear D gene. Between the trimmed V and J ends, which lost 2 bases and 2 bases, there was a span of 4 bases. CDR1 and CDR2 (germline): MGHRA, YSYEKL. The CDR3 is made up of 13 amino acids. The CDR3 region is CASSQSGNQPQHF. CDR3 bases: TGCGCCAGCAGCCAAAGTGGCAATCAGCCCCAGCATTTT.

V usage is TRBV12-3 or TRBV12-4 and J usage is TRBJ1-2; D may be TRBD1 (5 bases). The CDR3 runs 12 residues. V was trimmed by 7 bases and J by 8 bases, leaving 14 bases between them. Here the CDR3 DNA reads TGTGCCAGCACTGGGGGGTTTTACGGCTACACCTTC. The encoded protein is CASTGGFYGYTF.

This clonotype was detected ten times or more. The genes are TRBV29-1 and TRBJ1-1; D ambiguous. Germline V lookup: CDR1 SQVTM, CDR2 ANQGSEA. V dropped 4 bases and J dropped 9 bases, with 9 bases sitting between them. This CDR3 comprises 10 residues. DNA of the CDR3: TGCAGCGTTGTAGGAGGGCAAGCTTTCTTT. Translating gives CSVVGGQAFF.

This clonotype has at least ten counts. The rearrangement joins TRBV7-6 to TRBJ1-4; 7 nucleotides match TRBD1. This CDR3 region has 16 residues. In germline, CDR1 is SGHVS, CDR2 FNYEAQ. V was pared by 5 bases and J by 4 bases, with 10 bases of the junction left unmatched. This CDR3 reads CASSQDRAGLNEKLFF. CDR3 DNA: TGTGCCAGCAGCCAAGACAGGGCGGGACTTAATGAAAAACTGTTTTTT.

This clonotype was seen many times. The V call is TRBV11-2, the J call TRBJ2-7; 13 nucleotides align to TRBD2. The CDR3 loop spans 15 amino acids. The V gene's germline CDR1 is SGHAT and CDR2 FQNNGV. Losses at the gene ends were 9 bases for V and 4 bases for J; bases not matched to a gene: 9. The CDR3 loop is CASADGLAGVYEQYF. The CDR3 nucleotides are TGTGCCAGTGCGGATGGACTAGCGGGAGTTTACGAGCAGTACTTC.

This clonotype was detected ten times or more. This chain links TRBV7-2 with TRBJ2-1; TRBD2 aligns across 10 bases. Germline assignment: CDR1 SGHTA and CDR2 FQGNSA. The V segment lost 5 bases and the J segment 7 bases; nucleotides outside the gene matches: 14. The CDR3 totals 17 residues. The DNA for the CDR3 is TGTGCCAGCAGCCCCTTTTTGGCTAGCGGGAGTAAAAATGAGCAGTTCTTC. This codes for CASSPFLASGSKNEQFF.

In this sample, this clonotype turned up many times. This chain connects TRBV4-1 to TRBJ1-4, with unresolved D. Germline V gives CDR1 MGHRA, CDR2 YSYEKL. The ends were cut back, 0 bases at V and 7 bases at J, with 12 bases in the middle. CDR3 length: 15 residues. CDR3 in amino acids: CASSQDPRSSEKLFF. The CDR3 coding sequence is TGCGCCAGCAGCCAAGATCCCCGCAGTAGTGAAAAACTGTTTTTT.

Many counts were recorded for this clonotype. The chain joins TRBV12-5 to TRBJ2-2; 9 bases line up with TRBD2. Germline V gives CDR1 LGHNT, CDR2 FRNRAP. Trimming removed 6 bases from V and 1 base from J; junction bases left unmatched: 3. There are 15 residues in the CDR3. The DNA for the CDR3 is TGTGCTAGTGGCCCGCGGGAGGGGAACACCGGGGAGCTGTTTTTT. Protein sequence: CASGPREGNTGELFF. The variable domain in full, with the rest retrieved from reference TRBV12-5 and TRBJ2-2, is DARVTQTPRHKVTEMGQEVTMRCQPILGHNTVFWYRQTMMQGLELLAYFRNRAPLDDSGMPKDRFSAEMPDATLATLKIQPSEPRDSAVYFCASGPREGNTGELFFGEGSRLTVL.

There are many counts of this clonotype. The chain employs TRBV20-1 and TRBJ2-1; 10 positions match TRBD2. The CDR3 runs to 20 residues. CDR1 is DFQATT and CDR2 is SNEGSKA in the germline V gene (reference sequence). J gave up 7 bases and V 0 bases, and 21 bases lay outside the gene matches. The CDR3 loop is CSARDAARISSGSRGNEQFF. In nucleotides, the CDR3 is TGCAGTGCTAGAGACGCGGCCAGAATTTCTAGCGGGAGTCGAGGGAATGAGCAGTTCTTC.

In this sample, this clonotype turned up a few times. CDR3 loop: CASSGTGMAGQYF. Here the CDR3 DNA reads TGTGCCAGCAGTGGGACAGGGATGGCGGGGCAGTACTTC. The gene calls are TRBV6-1 and TRBJ2-7; 8 bases are a match to TRBD1. V lost 4 bases and J lost 9; bases outside the gene matches: 8. Germline CDR1 MNHNS, CDR2 SASEGT. The CDR3 length is 13 residues.

Many counts were recorded for this clonotype. The chain couples TRBV7-7 to TRBJ2-5; D not resolved. In germline, CDR1 is SSHAT, CDR2 FNYEAQ (reference sequence). This CDR3 spans 13 amino acids. V was cut by 3 bases and J by 2 bases, with 7 bases left in between. The CDR3 region has the DNA TGTGCCAGCAGCTTCCGGCGGCAAGAGACCCAGTACTTC. Translating gives CASSFRRQETQYF.

This clonotype was found many times. The V and J genes are TRBV20-1 and TRBJ1-4; D remains ambiguous. The germline V gene encodes CDR1 DFQATT and CDR2 SNEGSKA (reference sequence). V was shortened by 5 bases and J by 7 bases, with 14 bases between the two germline ends. The CDR3 contains 13 residues. CDR3 loop: CSAPGRVGEKLFF. For the CDR3, the DNA is TGCAGTGCTCCCGGGAGGGTGGGTGAAAAACTGTTTTTT.

This clonotype turned up a few times. J is TRBJ2-2 and V is TRBV4-1; D is unresolved. The germline V gene has CDR1 MGHRA and CDR2 YSYEKL. The CDR3 consists of 19 residues. Trimming took off 0 bases at V and 1 base at J, with 18 bases between the two ends. The CDR3 bases are TGCGCCAGCAGCCAAGAAGAAAGATGGACGGACCTGAACACCGGGGAGCTGTTTTTT. This codes for CASSQEERWTDLNTGELFF.

This clonotype appeared many times. A junction end diverges from the germline sequence, so it may reflect a read error. The chain recombines TRBV15 with TRBJ2-1; 10 bases agree with TRBD2. Germline V CDR1 and CDR2: LNHNV, YYDKDF (reference sequence). This CDR3 is 17 amino acids long. The CDR3 DNA is TGTGCCACCAGCGGAGAGCTATGGACTAGCGGACCCAATGAGCAGTTCTTC. Protein sequence: CATSGELWTSGPNEQFF. Using reference TRBV15 and TRBJ2-1 for the parts outside the CDR3, the full variable domain is DAMVIQNPRYQVTQFGKPVTLSCSQTLNHNVMYWYQQKSSQAPKLLFHYYDKDFNNEADTPDNFQSRRPNTSFCFLDIRSPGLGDTAMYLCATSGELWTSGPNEQFFGPGTRLTVL.